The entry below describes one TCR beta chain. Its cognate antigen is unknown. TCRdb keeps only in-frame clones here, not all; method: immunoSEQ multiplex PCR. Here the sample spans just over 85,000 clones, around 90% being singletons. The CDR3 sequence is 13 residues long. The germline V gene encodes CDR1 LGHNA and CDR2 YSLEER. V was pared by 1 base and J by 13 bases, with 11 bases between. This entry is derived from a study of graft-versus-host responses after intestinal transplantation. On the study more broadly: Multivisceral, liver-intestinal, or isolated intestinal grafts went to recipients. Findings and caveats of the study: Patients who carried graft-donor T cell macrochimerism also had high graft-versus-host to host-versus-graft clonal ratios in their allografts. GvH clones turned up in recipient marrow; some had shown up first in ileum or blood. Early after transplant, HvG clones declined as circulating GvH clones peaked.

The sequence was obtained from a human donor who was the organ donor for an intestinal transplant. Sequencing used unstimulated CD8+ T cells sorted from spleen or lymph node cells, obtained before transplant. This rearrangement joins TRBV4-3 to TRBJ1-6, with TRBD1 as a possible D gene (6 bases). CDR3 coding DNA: TGCGCCAGCAGCCAAGTGGCGGGGGCCCCCCTCCACTTT. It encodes CASSQVAGAPLHF.